The 12 T cell receptor beta chains below all came from one sample that was sequenced in a study of cytomegalovirus exposure and HLA in healthy donors. Method: immunoSEQ multiplex PCR; TCRdb's copy keeps in-frame clones and lacks some. The sample gives under 250,000 clones, around 86% of which show up once; more than 1.5% is in the top ten. The sample comprised PBMCs. Source of these receptors: a young woman in good health and CMV-seropositive.

This CDR3 is CASRVQGAANEQFF. The CDR3 DNA reads as TGTGCCAGCAGGGTACAGGGGGCGGCGAATGAGCAGTTCTTC. This rearrangement joins TRBV2 to TRBJ2-1; 9 bases line up with TRBD1. Per germline, CDR1 SNHLY and CDR2 FYNNEI. With 6 bases clipped from V and 7 bases from J, the junction kept 7 bases outside the gene matches. The CDR3 consists of 14 residues.

The gene calls are TRBV21-1 and TRBJ1-1; the listed D gene, TRBD1, was not tested against the DNA. TRBV21-1 is annotated as a pseudogene. The CDR3 spans 14 residues. The CDR3 coding sequence is TGTGCCAGCACCCTCCACAGCTTATACACTGAAGCTTTCTTT. As protein: CASTLHSLYTEAFF.

The gene calls are TRBV5-5 and TRBJ2-3, with 7 bases lining up with TRBD2. The CDR3 contains 14 residues. V was clipped by 2 bases and J by 5 bases; unmatched bases: 5. The germline V gene encodes CDR1 SGHKS and CDR2 YYEKEE (reference sequence). CDR3 in DNA: TGTGCCAGCAGCTTCGGGTGGGAGGGAGATACGCAGTATTTT. This gives the protein CASSFGWEGDTQYF. Using reference TRBV5-5 and TRBJ2-3 for the parts outside the CDR3, the full variable domain is DAGVTQSPTHLIKTRGQQVTLRCSPISGHKSVSWYQQVLGQGPQFIFQYYEKEERGRGNFPDRFSARQFPNYSSELNVNALLLGDSALYLCASSFGWEGDTQYFGPGTRLTVL.

The chain recombines TRBV19 with TRBJ1-2, with 7 bases matching TRBD1. The trim removed 4 bases at V and 4 bases at J, leaving 6 bases unmatched. The CDR3 is 14 amino acids. Germline V gene data show CDR1 as LNHDA and CDR2 as SQIVND (reference sequence). The CDR3 protein is CASSKGGSGYGYTF. The CDR3 DNA is TGTGCCAGTAGTAAAGGGGGCTCTGGCTATGGCTACACCTTC.

V is TRBV29-1 and J is TRBJ1-1; no clear D. Germline values: CDR1 SQVTM, CDR2 ANQGSEA. The CDR3 has 13 residues. Trimming stripped 6 bases from V and 10 bases from J, with 21 bases between. CDR3 nucleotide sequence: TGCAGCGTCTCGGAGGGCGAATATGGTGCAGCTTTCTTT. It codes for CSVSEGEYGAAFF.

The chain couples TRBV18 to TRBJ1-1; D ambiguous. CDR1 and CDR2 (germline): KGHSH, LQKENI. V was pared by 6 bases and J by 1 base, with 12 bases between. CDR3 length equals 14 residues. CDR3 in amino acids: CASSPASGNTEAFF. The CDR3, as DNA: TGTGCCAGCTCTCCTGCATCCGGGAACACTGAAGCTTTCTTT.

The chain recombines TRBV27 with TRBJ2-1; TRBD2 is a possible D gene (6 bases). The germline V and J ends were trimmed by 3 bases and 7 bases, with 10 bases remaining between them. This CDR3 has 13 residues. Germline assignment: CDR1 MNHEY and CDR2 SMNVEV (reference sequence). This chain's CDR3 is CASSLAAGNEQFF. CDR3 sequence (DNA): TGTGCCAGCAGTTTGGCGGCGGGGAATGAGCAGTTCTTC.

The chain has TRBV11-2 and TRBJ2-7; D might be TRBD1 (5 bases). CDR3 size: 12 residues. Per germline, CDR1 SGHAT and CDR2 FQNNGV. Trimming removed 5 bases at V and 4 bases at J, with 9 bases between. CDR3 in amino acids: CASSPTVYEQYF. The CDR3 nucleotides read TGTGCCAGCAGCCCGACAGTTTACGAGCAGTACTTC.

The rearrangement joins TRBV29-1 to TRBJ2-1; the D gene is possibly TRBD1 (5 bases). The CDR3 covers 11 residues. The V gene lost 6 bases and the J gene lost 12 bases, with 15 bases spanning the gap. Per the germline V gene, CDR1 is SQVTM and CDR2 is ANQGSEA. The CDR3, as DNA: TGCAGCGTGATCGCACAGGCAACGCAGTTCTTC. The encoded protein is CSVIAQATQFF.

V gene TRBV5-1 combines with J gene TRBJ1-1; perhaps TRBD1 as D (6 bases). The length of the CDR3 is 15 residues. Germline lookup yields CDR1 SGHRS and CDR2 YFSETQ. The V gene lost 0 bases and the J gene lost 4 bases, with 13 bases spanning the gap. In DNA, the CDR3 is TGCGCCAGCAGCTTGGAGGGGGGGCGCCTCACTGAAGCTTTCTTT. Its translation: CASSLEGGRLTEAFF. Full variable domain (remainder filled in from reference TRBV5-1 and TRBJ1-1): KAGVTQTPRYLIKTRGQQVTLSCSPISGHRSVSWYQQTPGQGLQFLFEYFSETQRNKGNFPGRFSGRQFSNSRSEMNVSTLELGDSALYLCASSLEGGRLTEAFFGQGTRLTVV.

The chain employs TRBV4-1 and TRBJ2-1; 9 bases are a match to TRBD2. CDR1 is MGHRA and CDR2 is YSYEKL in the germline V gene. CDR3 length: 17 residues. The V gene end was trimmed by 1 base and the J gene end by 6 bases; junction bases not matched to a gene: 10. CDR3 coding DNA: TGCGCCAGCAGCCAAGTGTGGGGGCGGGAGGGCCGCAATGAGCAGTTCTTC. This sequence encodes CASSQVWGREGRNEQFF.

This sequence joins TRBV7-8 and TRBJ1-3; possible D gene TRBD1, 5 bases. V was clipped by 1 base and J by 2 bases, with 15 bases between them. Germline V CDR1 and CDR2: SGHVS, FQNEAQ. This CDR3 region has 17 residues. The CDR3 DNA reads TGTGCCAGCAGCTTAGGATATCTGGCCAGGGCTGGAAACACCATATATTTT. Residues: CASSLGYLARAGNTIYF.